This TCR beta chain was observed in a study of chemoradiotherapy in HPV16-positive cancers. At the level of the study: Candidate HPV-specific T-cell clones and common TCR motifs came from functional assays in a couple of HPV16-positive patients. Findings and limits, study-wide: Candidate HPV-specific clones and E7-related TCR motifs grew in tumor during treatment.

V shed 6 bases, J shed 6 bases, and the junction held 10 bases outside the gene matches. Germline assignment: CDR1 LNHDA and CDR2 SQIVND (reference sequence). CDR3 length: 15 amino acids. Only one count was recorded for this clone. The antigen is undetermined. Clones were read by immunoSEQ multiplex PCR, and TCRdb kept only the in-frame ones, dropping some. The top ten hold roughly 16% of the sample, which has roughly 20,000 clones, around 90% seen once. The J gene is TRBJ1-2, the V gene TRBV19; 10 bases agree with TRBD1. The specimen comprised blood, sampled from a patient who underwent chemoradiotherapy. The receptor was isolated from a human donor with HPV-associated anogenital cancer. The CDR3, as DNA: TGTGCCAGTAGACCCGACAGGGGGCTGTTCGATGGCTACACCTTC. Its protein product is CASRPDRGLFDGYTF.